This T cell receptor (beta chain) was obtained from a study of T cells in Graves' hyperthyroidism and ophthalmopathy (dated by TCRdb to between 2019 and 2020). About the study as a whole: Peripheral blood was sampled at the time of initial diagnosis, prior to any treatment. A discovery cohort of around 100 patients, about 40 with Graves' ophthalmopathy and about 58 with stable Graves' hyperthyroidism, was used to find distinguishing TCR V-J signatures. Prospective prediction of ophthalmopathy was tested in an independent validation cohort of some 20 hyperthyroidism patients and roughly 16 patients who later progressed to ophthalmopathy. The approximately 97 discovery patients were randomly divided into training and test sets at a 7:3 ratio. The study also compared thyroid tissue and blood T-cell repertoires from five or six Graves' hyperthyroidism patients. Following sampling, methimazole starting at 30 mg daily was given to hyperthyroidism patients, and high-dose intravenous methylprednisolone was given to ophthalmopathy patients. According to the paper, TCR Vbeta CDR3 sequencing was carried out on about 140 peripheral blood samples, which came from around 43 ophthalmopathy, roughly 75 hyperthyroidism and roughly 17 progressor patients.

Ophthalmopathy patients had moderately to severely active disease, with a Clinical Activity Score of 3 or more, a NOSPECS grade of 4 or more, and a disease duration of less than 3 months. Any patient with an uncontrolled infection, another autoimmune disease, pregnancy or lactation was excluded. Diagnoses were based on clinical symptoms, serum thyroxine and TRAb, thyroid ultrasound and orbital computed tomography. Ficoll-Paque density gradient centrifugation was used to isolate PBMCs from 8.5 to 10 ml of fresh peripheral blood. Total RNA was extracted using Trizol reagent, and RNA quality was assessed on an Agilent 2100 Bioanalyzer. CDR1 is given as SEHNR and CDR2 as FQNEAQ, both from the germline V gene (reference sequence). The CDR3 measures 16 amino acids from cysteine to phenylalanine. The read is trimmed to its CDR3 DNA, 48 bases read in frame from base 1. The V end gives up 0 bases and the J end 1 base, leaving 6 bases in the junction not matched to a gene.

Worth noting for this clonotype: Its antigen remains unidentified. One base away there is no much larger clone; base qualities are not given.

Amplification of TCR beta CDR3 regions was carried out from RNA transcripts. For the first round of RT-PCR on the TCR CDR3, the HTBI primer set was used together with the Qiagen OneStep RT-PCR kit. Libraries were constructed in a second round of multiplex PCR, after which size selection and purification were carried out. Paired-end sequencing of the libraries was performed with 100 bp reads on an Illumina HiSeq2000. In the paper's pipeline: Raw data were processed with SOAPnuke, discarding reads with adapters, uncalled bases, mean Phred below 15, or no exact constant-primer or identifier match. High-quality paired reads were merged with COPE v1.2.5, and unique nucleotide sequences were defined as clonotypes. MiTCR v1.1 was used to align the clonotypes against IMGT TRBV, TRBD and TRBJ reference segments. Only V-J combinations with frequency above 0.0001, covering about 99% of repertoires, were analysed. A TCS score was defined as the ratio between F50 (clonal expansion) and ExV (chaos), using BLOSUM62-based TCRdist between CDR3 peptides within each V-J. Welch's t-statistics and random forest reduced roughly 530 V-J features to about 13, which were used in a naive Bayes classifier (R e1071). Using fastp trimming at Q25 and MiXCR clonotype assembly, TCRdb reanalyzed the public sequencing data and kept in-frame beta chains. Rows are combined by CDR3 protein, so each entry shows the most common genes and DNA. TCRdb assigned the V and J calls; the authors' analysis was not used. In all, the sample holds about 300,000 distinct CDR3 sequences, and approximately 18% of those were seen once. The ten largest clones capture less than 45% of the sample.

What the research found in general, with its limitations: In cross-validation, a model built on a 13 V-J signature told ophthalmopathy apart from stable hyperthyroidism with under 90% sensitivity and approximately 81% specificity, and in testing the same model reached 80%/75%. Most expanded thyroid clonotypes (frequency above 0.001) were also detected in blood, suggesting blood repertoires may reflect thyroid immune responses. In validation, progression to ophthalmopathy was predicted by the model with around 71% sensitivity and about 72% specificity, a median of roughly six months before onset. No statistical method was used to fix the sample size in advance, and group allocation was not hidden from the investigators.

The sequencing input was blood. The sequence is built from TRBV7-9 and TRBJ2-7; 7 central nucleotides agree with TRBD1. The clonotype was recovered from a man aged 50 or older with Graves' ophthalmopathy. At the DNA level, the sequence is TGTGCCAGCAGCTTAGCGTCCGGACAGGAGTCCTACGAGCAGTACTTC. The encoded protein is CASSLASGQESYEQYF.